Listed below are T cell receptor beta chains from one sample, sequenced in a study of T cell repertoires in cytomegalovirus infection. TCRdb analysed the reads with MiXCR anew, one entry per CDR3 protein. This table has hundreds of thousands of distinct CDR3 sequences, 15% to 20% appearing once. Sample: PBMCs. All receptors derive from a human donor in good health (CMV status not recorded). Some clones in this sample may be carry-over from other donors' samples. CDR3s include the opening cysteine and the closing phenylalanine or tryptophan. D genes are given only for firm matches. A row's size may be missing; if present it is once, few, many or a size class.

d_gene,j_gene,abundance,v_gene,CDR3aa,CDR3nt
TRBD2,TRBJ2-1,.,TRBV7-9,CASSLGASGGRTYNEQFF,TGTGCCAGCAGCTTAGGCGCTAGCGGGGGGAGGACCTACAATGAGCAGTTCTTC
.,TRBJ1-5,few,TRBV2,CASSDRLYSNQPQHF,TGTGCCAGCAGTGACAGATTATATAGCAATCAGCCCCAGCATTTT
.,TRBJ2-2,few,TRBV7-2,CASSFNSWNTGELFF,TGTGCCAGCAGCTTTAACTCTTGGAACACCGGGGAGCTGTTTTTT
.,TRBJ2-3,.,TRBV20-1,CSASVRRGASTDTQYF,TGCAGTGCTTCGGTTAGGAGGGGTGCTAGCACAGATACGCAGTATTTT
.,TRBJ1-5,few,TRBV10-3,CAISEGGSQPQHF,TGTGCCATCAGTGAGGGGGGAAGTCAGCCCCAGCATTTT
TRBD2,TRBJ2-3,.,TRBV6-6,CASSPPRGREGPDTQYF,TGTGCCAGCAGTCCCCCAAGGGGTCGGGAGGGCCCAGATACGCAGTATTTT
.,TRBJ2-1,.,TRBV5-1,CASAEGSYNEQFF,TGCGCCAGCGCTGAAGGTTCCTACAATGAGCAGTTCTTC
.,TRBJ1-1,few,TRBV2,CASRTLLQTEAFF,TGTGCCAGCAGAACCCTTTTACAAACTGAAGCTTTCTTT
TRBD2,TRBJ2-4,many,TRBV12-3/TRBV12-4,CATRGRATSHLYF,TGTGCCACCCGCGGGAGGGCCACGTCACACTTGTACTTC
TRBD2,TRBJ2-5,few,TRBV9,CASSVSTGTSGVQETQYF,TGTGCCAGCAGCGTCTCTACCGGGACTAGCGGGGTCCAAGAGACCCAGTACTTC
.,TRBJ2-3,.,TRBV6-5,CASTSGTDTQYF,TGTGCCAGCACCTCCGGGACAGATACGCAGTATTTT
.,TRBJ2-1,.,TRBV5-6,CASSPPVVALNEQFF,TGTGCCAGCAGCCCGCCGGTCGTTGCGCTCAATGAGCAGTTCTTC
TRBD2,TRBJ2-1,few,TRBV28,CATRLAGGPIHEQFF,TGTGCCACCAGACTAGCGGGGGGGCCCATACATGAGCAGTTCTTC
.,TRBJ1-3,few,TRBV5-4,CASSQQTPYSGNTIYF,TGTGCCAGCAGCCAACAGACACCGTACTCTGGAAACACCATATATTTT
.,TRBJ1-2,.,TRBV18,CASSPLPNYGYTF,TGTGCCAGCTCACCGTTACCGAACTATGGCTACACCTTC
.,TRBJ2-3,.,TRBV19,CASSIEVRRGTQYF,TGTGCCAGTAGTATTGAAGTTAGACGGGGTACGCAGTATTTT
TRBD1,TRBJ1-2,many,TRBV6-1,CASSRSGTDDLGYTF,TGTGCCAGCAGTCGTTCCGGGACAGATGATCTCGGCTACACCTTC
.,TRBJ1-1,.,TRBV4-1,CASSQGRVRGLEAFF,TGCGCCAGCAGCCAAGGCCGGGTCAGGGGTTTAGAAGCTTTCTTT
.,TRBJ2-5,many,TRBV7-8,CASSLKSETQYF,TGTGCCAGCAGCTTAAAATCAGAGACCCAGTACTTC
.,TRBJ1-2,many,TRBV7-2,CASSLGGQGGDYGYTF,TGTGCCAGCAGCTTAGGGGGTCAGGGTGGCGACTATGGCTACACCTTC
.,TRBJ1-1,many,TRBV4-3,CASSQEIDGNTEAFF,TGCGCCAGCAGCCAAGAAATAGACGGGAACACTGAAGCTTTCTTT
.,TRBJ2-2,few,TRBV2,CASREAGFTGELFF,TGTGCCAGCAGGGAAGCAGGGTTTACCGGGGAGCTGTTTTTT
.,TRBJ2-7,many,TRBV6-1,CASSYRTANYEQYF,TGTGCCAGCAGTTACAGGACAGCCAACTACGAGCAGTACTTC
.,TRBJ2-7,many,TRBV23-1,CASSHGGSGVTYEQYF,TGCGCCAGCAGTCACGGAGGTAGCGGAGTCACCTACGAGCAGTACTTC
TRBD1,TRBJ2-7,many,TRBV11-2,CASSPLEDRPITYEQYF,TGTGCCAGCAGCCCCCTCGAGGACAGGCCGATTACCTACGAGCAGTACTTC
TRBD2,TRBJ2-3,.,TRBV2,CANTQSQIAGTQYF,TGTGCCAACACCCAGTCCCAAATAGCGGGTACGCAGTATTTT
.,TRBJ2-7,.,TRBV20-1,CSAPGRTFYEQYF,TGCAGTGCTCCCGGGAGAACGTTCTACGAGCAGTACTTC
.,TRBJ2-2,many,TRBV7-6,CASSLGSLNTGELFF,TGTGCCAGCAGCTTAGGATCACTGAACACCGGGGAGCTGTTTTTT
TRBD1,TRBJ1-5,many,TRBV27,CASSGQGAEQPQHF,TGTGCCAGCAGTGGACAGGGGGCAGAACAGCCCCAGCATTTT
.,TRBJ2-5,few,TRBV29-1,CSVGLGPSTQYF,TGCAGCGTTGGTTTAGGGCCAAGCACCCAGTACTTC
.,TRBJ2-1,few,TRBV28,CASSSLSRGSGNEQFF,TGTGCCAGCAGTTCCCTCTCCCGTGGTTCTGGCAATGAGCAGTTCTTC
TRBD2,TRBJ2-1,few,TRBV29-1,CSVEGVAGESYNEQFF,TGCAGCGTTGAAGGAGTAGCGGGGGAGTCCTACAATGAGCAGTTCTTC
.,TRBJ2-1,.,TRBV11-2,CASSLVAKSYNEQFF,TGTGCCAGCAGCTTAGTTGCAAAATCCTACAATGAGCAGTTCTTC
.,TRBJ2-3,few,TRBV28,CASRFVDTQYF,TGTGCCAGCAGATTTGTAGATACGCAGTATTTT
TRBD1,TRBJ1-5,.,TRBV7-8,CASSPDRDRGTYSNQPQHF,TGTGCCAGCAGCCCCGACCGGGACAGGGGGACCTATAGCAATCAGCCCCAGCATTTT
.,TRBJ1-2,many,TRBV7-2,CASRRIGAANYGYTF,TGTGCCAGCAGACGAATTGGCGCGGCTAACTATGGCTACACCTTC
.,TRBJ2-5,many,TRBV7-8,CASSLVWGAGETQYF,TGTGCCAGCAGCTTAGTCTGGGGGGCCGGAGAGACCCAGTACTTC